One sample yielded the 9 T cell receptor beta chains listed below, sequenced in a study of T cell clonality in common variable immunodeficiency. Sequencing was performed with immunoSEQ multiplex PCR; in TCRdb, only in-frame clones are kept and a portion is missing. The sample was found to contain around 50,000 clones, and every one recurs. The sequenced material came from peripheral blood mononuclear cells. Receptors originate from a person aged 18 to 75 in good health.

This clone was detected ten times or more. The CDR3 extends 3 residues past the end of the read, so its final part is completed from the germline J gene. The chain links TRBV5-1 to TRBJ1-5; D gene uncertain. CDR3 length equals 14 residues. V shed 2 bases and J shed 5 bases, with 11 bases lying between them. The germline gives CDR1 SGHRS, CDR2 YFSETQ. The CDR3 protein is CASSFLSGDQPQHF. Incomplete CDR3 DNA: TGCGCCAGCAGCTTCTTGTCAGGTGATCAGCCC. The complete variable domain, with remaining parts taken from reference TRBV5-1 and TRBJ1-5, reads KAGVTQTPRYLIKTRGQQVTLSCSPISGHRSVSWYQQTPGQGLQFLFEYFSETQRNKGNFPGRFSGRQFSNSRSEMNVSTLELGDSALYLCASSFLSGDQPQHFGDGTRLSIL.

This clone has a count of ten or more. The read is 3 residues too short to cover the CDR3 end, so that end is filled in from the germline J gene. The chain links TRBV6-2 or TRBV6-3 to TRBJ1-4; D might be TRBD1 (6 bases). From germline, CDR1 is MNHEY and CDR2 SVGEGT. V lost 3 bases and J lost 8, with 13 bases in between. This CDR3 is built from 14 residues. Incomplete CDR3 DNA: TGTGCCAGCAGTTATGGGGACATGAAGGAAAAA. It is translated as CASSYGDMKEK. The full CDR3 is CASSYGDMKEKLFF.

There are many counts of this clone. The read terminates 3 residues ahead of where the CDR3 ends, so the germline J gene completes it. The chain uses TRBV20-1 and TRBJ2-1, with 7 bases matching TRBD1. J lost 2 bases, V lost 6 bases, and 10 bases had no gene match. The CDR3 contains 15 residues. Germline CDR1 DFQATT, CDR2 SNEGSKA (reference sequence). CDR3 loop: CSADQGGKTYNEQFF. CDR3 DNA (partial): TGCAGTGCCGACCAAGGGGGCAAGACCTACAATGAG.

This clone was counted ten times or more. This CDR3 is CAWSVDRSNTEAFF. The covered CDR3 bases are TGTGCCTGGAGTGTCGACAGATCGAACACTGAA. The chain joins TRBV30 to TRBJ1-1; D is possibly TRBD1 (5 bases). The CDR3 is cut off 3 residues early in the read; its end comes from the germline J gene. Germline-derived CDR1 and CDR2 are GTSNPN and SVGIG (reference sequence). This CDR3 contains 14 residues. With 0 bases removed from V and 1 base from J, the gap between germline ends came to 9 bases.

This clone was seen at least ten times. The read terminates 3 residues ahead of where the CDR3 ends, so the germline J gene completes it. This sequence joins TRBV6-4 and TRBJ1-5, with no clear D. The CDR3 has 16 amino acids. CDR1 is MRHNA, CDR2 SNTAGT, per germline. Between the trimmed V and J ends, which lost 6 bases and 0 bases, there was a span of 15 bases. Incomplete CDR3 DNA: TGTGCCAGCAGAACCCCTAACAGTAATAGCAATCAGCCC. This codes for CASRTPNSNSNQP. The full CDR3 is CASRTPNSNSNQPQHF.

This clone was detected many times. The CDR3 end is not reached by the read, which stops 3 residues before it; the germline J gene fills it in. The gene calls are TRBV11-2 and TRBJ1-1, with 7 positions matching TRBD1. J gave up 7 bases and V 3 bases, and 11 bases lay outside the gene matches. CDR1 and CDR2 (germline): SGHAT, FQNNGV. The CDR3 loop spans 15 amino acids. The covered CDR3 bases are TGTGCCAGCAGCTTTCCCGGGACAGACAAAGTTGAA. It codes for CASSFPGTDKVE. The whole CDR3 region reads CASSFPGTDKVEAFF.

This clone showed up just a few times. With the read ending 3 residues before the CDR3 end, the germline J gene is used to fill in that end. This chain links TRBV19 with TRBJ2-3, with 7 bases aligning to TRBD2. Germline values: CDR1 LNHDA, CDR2 SQIVND (reference sequence). The CDR3 length is 17 residues. The CDR3 loop is CASRVTWGGSGNQPQYF. The CDR3 DNA, read in part, is TGTGCCAGTAGGGTCACGTGGGGGGGAAGTGGCAATCAGCCG. The whole variable domain, remainder taken from reference TRBV19 and TRBJ2-3, is DGGITQSPKYLFRKEGQNVTLSCEQNLNHDAMYWYRQDPGQGLRLIYYSQIVNDFQKGDIAEGYSVSREKKESFPLTVTSAQKNPTAFYLCASRVTWGGSGNQPQYFGPGTRLTVL.

This clone was recorded many times. The CDR3 is cut off 3 residues early in the read; its end comes from the germline J gene. The chain carries TRBV10-3 and TRBJ2-7; 8 nucleotides align to TRBD2. CDR1 is ENHRY and CDR2 is SYGVKD in the germline V gene. The CDR3 is 16 amino acids. With 4 bases clipped from V and 2 bases from J, the junction kept 10 bases outside the gene matches. The CDR3: CAISGSISGAPYEQYF. The CDR3 DNA, read in part, is TGTGCCATCAGTGGTTCCATTAGCGGGGCCCCCTACGAG.

At least ten counts were recorded for this clone. Coverage ceases 3 residues before the CDR3 finishes, and the germline J gene fills in the end. This sample also contains other DNA sequences that code for the same CDR3. This chain joins TRBV19 and TRBJ1-1; D is perhaps TRBD1 (5 bases). This CDR3 has 13 residues. CDR1 LNHDA and CDR2 SQIVND come from the germline V gene (reference sequence). The ends were cut back, 3 bases at V and 2 bases at J, with 7 bases in the middle. CDR3 sequence reads: CASSMTVNTEAFF. CDR3 DNA, as far as it was read: TGTGCCAGTAGTATGACAGTTAACACTGAA.